This record concerns one T cell receptor beta chain sequence. Its antigen is unidentified. CDR3 size: 14 residues. Germline CDR1 MNHEY, CDR2 SMNVEV (reference sequence). V lost 5 bases to trimming and J lost 5 bases; unmatched junction nucleotides: 4. This sample is drawn from a study of cytomegalovirus exposure and HLA in healthy donors. A multiplex PCR was run with 60 Vbeta primers and 13 Jbeta primers. Profiled with immunoSEQ multiplex PCR; TCRdb holds only in-frame clones, not every one. The sample consists of about 40,000 clones, about 80% of them appearing once. The study, taken as a whole, reports: Whilst most TCR sequences proved rare, a subset of public TCRs occurred across many donors. Segments of the TCR beta V type were, in most cases, productive about 90% or about 30% of the time in an earlier analysis. The study put 150 to 200 TCR beta chains on its list as cytomegalovirus-associated. TCR beta chain V- and J-gene trimming was linked, in a later analysis, to a missense variant in DCLRE1C.

This receptor was identified in a woman between 18 and 29 years old in good health and CMV-seropositive. The chain employs TRBV27 and TRBJ1-4; 8 nucleotides match TRBD1. Sequenced sample: PBMCs. The CDR3 region has the DNA TGTGCCAGCAGTGACAGGGGAGGGAATGAAAAACTGTTTTTT. Protein sequence: CASSDRGGNEKLFF. The entire variable domain, with the rest obtained from reference TRBV27 and TRBJ1-4, is as follows: EAQVTQNPRYLITVTGKKLTVTCSQNMNHEYMSWYRQDPGLGLRQIYYSMNVEVTDKGDVPEGYKVSRKEKRNFPLILESPSPNQTSLYFCASSDRGGNEKLFFGSGTQLSVL.